The rows below give T cell receptor beta chains drawn from one sample of a study of blood T cell repertoires in COVID-19. Using immunoSEQ multiplex PCR, the repertoire was profiled, and TCRdb retains in-frame clones only, with some absent. The table lists about 140,000 clones, 80% of them singletons. Specimen: peripheral blood. These receptors were obtained from an older man who had recovered from COVID-19. The CDR3 runs from the conserved cysteine through the conserved F or W. D genes are given only for firm matches. The listing skips clone size in some rows; elsewhere it reads once, few, many or a size class.

cdr3_aa cdr3_nt d_call j_call v_call clone_size cdr3_length
CASSAGQSYEQYF TGTGCCAGCAGCGCGGGACAGTCCTACGAGCAGTACTTC NA TRBJ2-7 TRBV7-8 once 13
CASSRGLRGRGSPLHF TGCGCCAGCAGTCGCGGCCTCAGGGGAAGGGGCTCACCCCTCCACTTT NA TRBJ1-6 TRBV23-1 NA 16
CASSSGLVGYTF TGTGCCAGCAGTTCAGGGCTCGTCGGCTACACCTTC NA TRBJ1-2 TRBV6-5 NA 12
CASSFGGRPGDTQYF TGCGCCAGCAGCTTCGGCGGGAGACCCGGAGATACGCAGTATTTT TRBD2 TRBJ2-3 TRBV5-1 NA 15
CASSPGWMAGNTGELFF TGCGCCAGCAGCCCCGGGTGGATGGCGGGGAACACCGGGGAGCTGTTTTTT NA TRBJ2-2 TRBV10-1 NA 17
CASRRTDEQYF TGTGCCAGCAGGAGGACAGACGAGCAGTACTTC NA TRBJ2-7 TRBV25-1 NA 11
CASSEGDQPQHF TGTGCCAGTAGTGAGGGGGATCAGCCCCAGCATTTT NA TRBJ1-5 TRBV19 NA 12
CASTGLHQETQYF TGTGCCAGTACCGGTCTGCACCAAGAGACCCAGTACTTC NA TRBJ2-5 TRBV19 NA 13
CASSYSRALNEAFF TGTGCCAGCAGTTACAGCAGGGCCCTTAATGAAGCTTTCTTT NA TRBJ1-1 TRBV6-2/TRBV6-3 NA 14
CASSPNSGGSYEQYF TGTGCCAGCAGCCCGAATAGCGGGGGGTCCTACGAGCAGTACTTC TRBD2 TRBJ2-7 TRBV2 NA 15
CASSPGGSGYEQYF TGTGCCAGCTCACCAGGCGGGAGCGGGTACGAGCAGTACTTC TRBD2 TRBJ2-7 TRBV18 few 14
CASSLTGNSYEQYF TGTGCCAGCAGTTTAACAGGGAACTCCTACGAGCAGTACTTC NA TRBJ2-7 TRBV27 NA 14
CASSSSHRQGVWTNEKLFF TGTGCCAGCAGTTCGAGCCACAGACAGGGTGTCTGGACTAATGAAAAACTGTTTTTT TRBD1 TRBJ1-4 TRBV27 NA 19
CASSPLDRGNTEAFF TGTGCCAGCAGCCCCCTGGACAGGGGGAACACTGAAGCTTTCTTT TRBD1 TRBJ1-1 TRBV7-9 few 15
CASSLGTSRNYNEQFF TGCGCCAGCAGCTTAGGGACTAGCCGCAACTACAATGAGCAGTTCTTC TRBD2 TRBJ2-1 TRBV5-1 once 16
CASSYMVTGNTEAFF TGTGCCAGCAGTTACATGGTCACAGGGAACACTGAAGCTTTCTTT NA TRBJ1-1 TRBV6-5 NA 15
CASSPVDGDNQPQHF TGTGCCAGCTCACCCGTCGACGGAGACAATCAGCCCCAGCATTTT NA TRBJ1-5 TRBV18 NA 15
CASSRRSNTEAFF TGTGCCAGCAGTCGTCGTAGTAACACTGAAGCTTTCTTT NA TRBJ1-1 TRBV27 NA 13
CASSTASNQPQHF TGTGCCAGCTCGACAGCCTCCAATCAGCCCCAGCATTTT NA TRBJ1-5 TRBV21-1 NA 13
CASSWGVRAGGNQPQHF TGTGCCAGTAGTTGGGGAGTGAGGGCGGGTGGCAATCAGCCCCAGCATTTT NA TRBJ1-5 TRBV19 NA 17
CASSPGLGQGRETQYF TGTGCCAGCAGTCCAGGGCTTGGACAGGGTAGAGAGACCCAGTACTTC TRBD1 TRBJ2-5 TRBV27 NA 16
CASSRSTGELFF TGTGCCAGCAGCCGGAGCACCGGGGAGCTGTTTTTT NA TRBJ2-2 TRBV7-8 NA 12
CASSLEGGGYSNQPQHF TGTGCCAGCAGCTTAGAAGGTGGAGGGTATAGCAATCAGCCCCAGCATTTT NA TRBJ1-5 TRBV7-8 NA 17
CASSFGGNTYEQYF TGTGCCAGCAGTTTTGGAGGGAACACCTACGAGCAGTACTTC NA TRBJ2-7 TRBV27 NA 14
CATSYIGGSEQYF TGTGCCACCAGCTATATCGGGGGGAGCGAGCAGTACTTC TRBD2 TRBJ2-7 TRBV15 NA 13
CASSFIKSEQFF TGTGCCAGCAGCTTTATCAAGAGTGAGCAGTTCTTC NA TRBJ2-1 TRBV5-6 NA 12
CASSLLPGRDYSGNTIYF TGTGCCAGCAGCCTACTACCTGGACGGGACTACTCTGGAAACACCATATATTTT NA TRBJ1-3 TRBV4-2 NA 18
CASSLDRAYEQYF TGCGCCAGCAGCTTGGACAGGGCCTACGAGCAGTACTTC NA TRBJ2-7 TRBV5-1 once 13
CASSQEGTSGVGELFF TGCGCCAGCAGCCAAGAAGGGACTAGCGGGGTCGGGGAGCTGTTTTTT TRBD2 TRBJ2-2 TRBV4-1 NA 16